This TCR beta chain was identified during a study of siplizumab effects on memory and regulatory T cells. Findings of the study overall: An assignable naive or memory phenotype was lacking in roughly 75-96% of proliferating CD4+ or CD8+ clones. Mappable alloreactive CD4+ clones averaged around 69% Treg-derived with siplizumab versus about 27% in controls.

CDR3 length equals 13 residues. Per germline, CDR1 SNHLY and CDR2 FYNNEI. V was trimmed by 0 bases and J by 7 bases, leaving 9 bases between them. A word on this clone: Antigen: not known.

Around 9.2 x 10^4 TCR templates underwent assay in every sample. Using immunoSEQ multiplex PCR, the repertoire was profiled, and TCRdb retains in-frame clones only, with some absent. The data contain 95,000 to 130,000 clones, approximately 94% of them singletons. The material sequenced was non-Treg CD4+ T cells sorted from blood. The source is a human donor in good health. J is TRBJ1-2 and V is TRBV2; D not resolved. The CDR3 sequence is CASSEAGVSGYTF. For the CDR3, the DNA is TGTGCCAGCAGTGAAGCCGGGGTCTCTGGCTACACCTTC.